This TCR beta chain stems from a study of cytomegalovirus exposure and HLA in healthy donors. Study information: Clustering assigned 81% of the roughly 400 genotyped donors to the Caucasian-associated ancestry cluster.

Points on this clone: No antigen is known for it.

Study observations and caveats: Rare TCR sequences dominated, though some public TCRs recurred in many donors.

V lost 0 bases to trimming and J lost 8 bases; unmatched junction nucleotides: 3. The V gene's germline CDR1 is SGHNT and CDR2 YYREEE (reference sequence). The CDR3 is 14 amino acids. The PCR employed 60 Vbeta primers together with 13 Jbeta primers. The table came from immunoSEQ multiplex PCR; TCRdb's copy has only in-frame clones and leaves some out. The sample records some 150,000 clones, 72% being singletons. Sequenced input: PBMCs. This chain joins TRBV5-4 and TRBJ2-3; 10 nucleotides agree with TRBD2. The TCR originated in a human donor in good health. In DNA form, the CDR3 reads TGTGCCAGCAGCTTGGGTGAGCGGGGGGGTACGCAGTATTTT. It is translated as CASSLGERGGTQYF.